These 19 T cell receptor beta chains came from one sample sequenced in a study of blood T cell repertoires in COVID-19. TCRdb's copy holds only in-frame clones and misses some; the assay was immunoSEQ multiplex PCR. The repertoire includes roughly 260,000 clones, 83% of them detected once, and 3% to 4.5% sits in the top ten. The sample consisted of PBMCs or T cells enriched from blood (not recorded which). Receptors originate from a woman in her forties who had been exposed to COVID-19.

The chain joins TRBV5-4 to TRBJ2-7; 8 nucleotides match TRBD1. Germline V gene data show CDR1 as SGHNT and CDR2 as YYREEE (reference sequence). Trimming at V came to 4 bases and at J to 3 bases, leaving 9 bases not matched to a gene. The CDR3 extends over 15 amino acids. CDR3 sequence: CASSQRQGNRYEQYF. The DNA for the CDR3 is TGTGCCAGCAGCCAACGACAGGGGAACCGCTACGAGCAGTACTTC.

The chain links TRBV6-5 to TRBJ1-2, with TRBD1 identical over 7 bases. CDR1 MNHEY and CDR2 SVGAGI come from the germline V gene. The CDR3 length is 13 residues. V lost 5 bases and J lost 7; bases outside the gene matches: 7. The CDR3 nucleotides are TGTGCCAGCAGTCCCCAGGGGGTGGGTGGCTACACCTTC. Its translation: CASSPQGVGGYTF.

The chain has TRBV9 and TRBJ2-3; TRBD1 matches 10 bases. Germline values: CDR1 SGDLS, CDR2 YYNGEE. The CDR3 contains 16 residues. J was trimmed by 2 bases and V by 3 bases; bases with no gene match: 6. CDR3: CASSAPRQGATDTQYF. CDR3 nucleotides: TGTGCCAGCAGCGCTCCACGACAGGGGGCCACAGATACGCAGTATTTT.

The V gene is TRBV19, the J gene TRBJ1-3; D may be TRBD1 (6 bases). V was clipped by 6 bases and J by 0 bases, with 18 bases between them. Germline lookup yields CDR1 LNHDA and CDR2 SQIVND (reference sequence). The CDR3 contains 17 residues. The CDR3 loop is CASSRWMDSVSGNTIYF. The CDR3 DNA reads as TGTGCCAGTAGCCGATGGATGGACAGCGTCTCTGGAAACACCATATATTTT.

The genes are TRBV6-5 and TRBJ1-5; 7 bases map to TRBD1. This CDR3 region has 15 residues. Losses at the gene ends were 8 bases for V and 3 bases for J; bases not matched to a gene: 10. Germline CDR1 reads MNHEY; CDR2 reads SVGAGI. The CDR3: CASAPGQPYNQPQHF. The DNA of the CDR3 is TGTGCCAGCGCCCCGGGACAGCCTTACAATCAGCCCCAGCATTTT.

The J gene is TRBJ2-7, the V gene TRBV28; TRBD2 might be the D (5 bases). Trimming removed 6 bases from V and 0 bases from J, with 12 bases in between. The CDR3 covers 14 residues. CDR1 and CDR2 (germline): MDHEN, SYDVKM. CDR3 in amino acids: CASRRAASSYEQYF. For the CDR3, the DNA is TGTGCCAGCAGGCGGGCGGCGAGCTCCTACGAGCAGTACTTC.

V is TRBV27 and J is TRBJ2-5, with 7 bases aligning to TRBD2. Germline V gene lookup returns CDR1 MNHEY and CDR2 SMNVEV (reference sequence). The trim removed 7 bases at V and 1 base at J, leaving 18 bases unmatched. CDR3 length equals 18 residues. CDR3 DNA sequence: TGTGCCAGCAAAAAAGGGGTTTTATCGGGGGGACGCCAAGAGACCCAGTACTTC. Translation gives CASKKGVLSGGRQETQYF.

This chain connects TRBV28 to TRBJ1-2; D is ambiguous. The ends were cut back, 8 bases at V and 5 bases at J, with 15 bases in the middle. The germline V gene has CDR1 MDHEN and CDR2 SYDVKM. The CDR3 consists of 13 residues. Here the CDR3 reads CASGTPARYGYTF. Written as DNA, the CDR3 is TGTGCCAGCGGAACCCCGGCTAGGTATGGCTACACCTTC.

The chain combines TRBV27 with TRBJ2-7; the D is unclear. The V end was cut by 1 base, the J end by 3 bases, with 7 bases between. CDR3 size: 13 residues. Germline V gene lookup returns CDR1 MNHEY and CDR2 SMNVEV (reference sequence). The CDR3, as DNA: TGTGCCAGCAGTTTATTGGCAGACTACGAGCAGTACTTC. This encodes CASSLLADYEQYF.

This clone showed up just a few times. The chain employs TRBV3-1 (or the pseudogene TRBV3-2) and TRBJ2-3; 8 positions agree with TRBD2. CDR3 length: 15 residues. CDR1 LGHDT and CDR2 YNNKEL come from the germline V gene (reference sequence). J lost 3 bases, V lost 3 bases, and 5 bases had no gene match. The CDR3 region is CASSHYGGGTDTQYF. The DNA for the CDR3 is TGTGCCAGCAGCCACTACGGGGGGGGGACAGATACGCAGTATTTT.

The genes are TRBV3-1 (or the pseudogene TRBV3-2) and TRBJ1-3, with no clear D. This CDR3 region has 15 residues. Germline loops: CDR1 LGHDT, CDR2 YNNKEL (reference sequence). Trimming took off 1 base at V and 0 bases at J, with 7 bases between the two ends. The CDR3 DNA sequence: TGTGCCAGCAGCCAAGGGCCAGTCTCTGGAAACACCATATATTTT. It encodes CASSQGPVSGNTIYF.

The CDR3 is CASGTGNNYGYTF. The CDR3, as DNA: TGTGCCAGCGGAACAGGGAATAACTATGGCTACACCTTC. The rearrangement links TRBV6-5 to TRBJ1-2; tentatively, D is TRBD1 (6 bases). V lost 8 bases and J 1 base, leaving 11 bases between the germline ends. Germline V gene lookup returns CDR1 MNHEY and CDR2 SVGAGI. The CDR3 spans 13 residues.

CDR3 DNA sequence: TGTGCCATCAGGCGGACCCTAGCGGGGGTAGGAGAGACCCAGTACTTC. Encoded protein: CAIRRTLAGVGETQYF. The V and J genes are TRBV10-3 and TRBJ2-5; TRBD2 aligns across 10 bases. The J segment lost 4 bases and the V segment lost 6 bases, leaving 11 bases of the junction unmatched. Per the germline V gene, CDR1 is ENHRY and CDR2 is SYGVKD. The CDR3 contains 16 residues.

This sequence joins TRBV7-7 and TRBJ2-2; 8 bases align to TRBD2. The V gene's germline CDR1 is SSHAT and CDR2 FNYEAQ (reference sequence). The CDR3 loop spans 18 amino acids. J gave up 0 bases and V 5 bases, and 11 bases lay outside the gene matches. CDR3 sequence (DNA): TGTGCCAGCAGCGACGGGGGGGGCGGACTAGCGAACACCGGGGAGCTGTTTTTT. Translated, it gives CASSDGGGGLANTGELFF. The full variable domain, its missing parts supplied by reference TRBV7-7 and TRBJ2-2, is GAGVSQSPRYKVTKRGQDVTLRCDPISSHATLYWYQQALGQGPEFLTYFNYEAQPDKSGLPSDRFSAERPEGSISTLTIQRTEQRDSAMYRCASSDGGGGLANTGELFFGEGSRLTVL.

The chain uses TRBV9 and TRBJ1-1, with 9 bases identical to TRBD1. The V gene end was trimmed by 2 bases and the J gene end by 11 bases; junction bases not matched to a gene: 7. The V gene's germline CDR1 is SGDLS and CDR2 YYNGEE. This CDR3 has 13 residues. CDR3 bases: TGTGCCAGCAGCGTGGCCGATGGACAGGGGGCTTTCTTT. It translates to CASSVADGQGAFF.

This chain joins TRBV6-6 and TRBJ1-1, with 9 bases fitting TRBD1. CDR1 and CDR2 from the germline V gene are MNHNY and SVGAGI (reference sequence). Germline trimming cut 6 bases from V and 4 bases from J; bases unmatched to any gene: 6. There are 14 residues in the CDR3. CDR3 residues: CASSPGQGGTEAFF. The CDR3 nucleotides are TGTGCCAGCAGCCCGGGACAGGGAGGCACTGAAGCTTTCTTT.

The DNA for the CDR3 is TGTGCCAGCAGCCTGGGGGCGGGTTCAGTCACCGGGGAGCTGTTTTTT. Protein product: CASSLGAGSVTGELFF. The chain has TRBV7-6 and TRBJ2-2; a weak D match, TRBD1 (6 bases). CDR1 is SGHVS, CDR2 FNYEAQ, per germline. This CDR3 has 16 amino acids. Trimming removed 5 bases at V and 4 bases at J, with 17 bases between.

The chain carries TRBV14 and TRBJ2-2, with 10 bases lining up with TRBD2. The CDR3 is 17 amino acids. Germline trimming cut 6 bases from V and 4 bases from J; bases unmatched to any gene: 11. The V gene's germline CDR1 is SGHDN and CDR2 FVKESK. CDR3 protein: CASRSTTSGGGTGELFF. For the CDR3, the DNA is TGTGCCAGCAGATCGACTACCAGCGGGGGGGGCACCGGGGAGCTGTTTTTT.

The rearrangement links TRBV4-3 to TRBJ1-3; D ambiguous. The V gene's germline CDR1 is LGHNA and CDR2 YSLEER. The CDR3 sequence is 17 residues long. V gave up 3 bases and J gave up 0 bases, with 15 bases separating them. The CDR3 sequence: CASSQTYEQYSGNTIYF. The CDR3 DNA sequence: TGCGCCAGCAGCCAGACGTACGAACAGTACTCTGGAAACACCATATATTTT.